This T cell receptor beta chain was found in a study of CD8 T cells in Susac syndrome. Germline V lookup: CDR1 SGHNT, CDR2 YYREEE (reference sequence). V lost 5 bases to trimming and J lost 1 base, with 9 bases between them. This CDR3 spans 13 amino acids. Sequencing targeted TCR beta in blood CD8+ and CD4+ T cells. RNA in amounts of roughly 0.5 to 1 ug was reverse transcribed with random hexamers. TCRdb recomputed calls from the immunoSEQ multiplex PCR reads with MiXCR, one row per CDR3 protein. The profile covers about 440,000 distinct CDR3 sequences, with approximately 85% appearing a single time and roughly 0.11% taken by the ten largest.

Sequences were obtained from CD8+ T cells from PBMCs. The V call is TRBV5-4, the J call TRBJ1-1, with D possibly TRBD1 on 6 matching bases. This clonotype was sampled from a human donor with multiple sclerosis. CDR3 loop: CASRIGGNTEAFF. The CDR3 nucleotides are TGTGCCAGCAGAATAGGGGGGAACACTGAAGCTTTCTTT.